Given below is one T cell receptor (beta chain) in context. As yet, its antigen is unknown. This entry comes from a study of PD-1 blockade in mismatch repair-deficient tumors. Study-wide points: Tumor-resident clones, often undetectable pretreatment in blood, expanded then contracted after pembrolizumab.

TCR sequencing covered a few patients who responded to pembrolizumab. Libraries were prepared by immunoSEQ multiplex PCR; TCRdb keeps only in-frame clonotypes and omits some of them. The sample carries about 14,000 clones, more than 65% recorded once. CDR1 and CDR2 (germline): MNHEY, SMNVEV (reference sequence). Trimming stripped 0 bases from V and 8 bases from J, with 13 bases between. The CDR3 runs 14 residues. The chain is built from TRBV27 and TRBJ1-2; no reliable D call. The receptor was isolated from an adult with mismatch repair-deficient cancer. This material consisted of PBMCs, taken about 15 weeks after starting pembrolizumab. The CDR3 DNA follows: TGTGCCAGCAGTTTATCGATGAGCGAAGCGGGCTACACCTTC. Its translation is CASSLSMSEAGYTF.